This T cell receptor beta chain originates from a study of T cells in Graves' hyperthyroidism and ophthalmopathy. General observations from the study: Blood samples included most of the expanded thyroid clonotypes exceeding 0.001.

This CDR3 region has 16 residues. Germline V lookup: CDR1 SGHTA, CDR2 FQGNSA. The V end was cut by 5 bases, the J end by 5 bases, with 20 bases between. In the case of this clonotype: The antigen remains undetermined.

RNA transcripts yielded amplified TCR beta CDR3 regions. Using the HTBI primer set, a first-round RT-PCR was run on the TCR CDR3. Each CDR3 protein gets one entry after TCRdb re-called the multiplex PCR reads with MiXCR. In the table there are hundreds of thousands of distinct CDR3 sequences, less than 25% of which are singletons. Sequenced material: blood. This TCR came from a man aged 25 to 40 with Graves' ophthalmopathy. The chain carries TRBV7-2 and TRBJ2-3; D possibly matches TRBD1 or TRBD2 (5 bases each). CDR3 in DNA: TGTGCCAGCAGCCCCCGAGCCCGGGGCCGGGGAGATACGCAGTATTTT. Its translation is CASSPRARGRGDTQYF.